Sequencing of this T cell receptor (beta chain) was carried out in a study of blood T cell repertoires in COVID-19 (dated by TCRdb to the early 2020s). About the study as a whole: Samples from collaborators originated in the United States, Italy and Spain and spanned both the acute and convalescent phases of COVID-19. Where HLA class I and class II types were available, the types were taken from metadata supplied by the sample provider, not from assay-based typing. The prospective study material was composed of cDNA or gDNA derived from T cells, B-cell-depleted T cells, or PBMCs. The sample metadata nearly always contained a de-identified subject ID, COVID-19 status, age in years and sex. The samples were drawn from the first 160 participants of the ongoing ImmuneRACE study and from 1,254 subjects provided by 6 global collaborators. Deeply sampled blood TCRbeta repertoires from subjects exposed to, actively infected with, or recovered from COVID-19 were included in the dataset. A freely available public database, intended as a resource for researchers studying the immune response to SARS-CoV-2, is where the repertoires were released. Broader findings and caveats from the paper: The quantity of clinical and demographic metadata differed by source and by participant and was supplied without curation.

Whole blood was collected in K2EDTA tubes by collaborating institutions according to the institutions' own protocols. For TCRbeta analysis, collaborator samples were shipped as frozen whole blood, as isolated PBMCs, or as DNA extracted from either sample type. TCRbeta CDR3 regions were amplified from genomic DNA by means of the immunoSEQ Assay, a bias-controlled multiplex PCR. Regarding the original processing steps: The number of nucleated cells in each sample was estimated from the amplification of reference gene primers within the assay. To quantify the absolute abundance of each unique TCRbeta CDR3 rearrangement, sequence reads were collapsed and filtered. Productive Simpson clonality was computed per sample as the square root of Simpson's diversity index over productive rearrangements. TCRdb holds this immuneACCESS table with in-frame rearrangements only. Some clones are missing; in checked studies, unresolved V genes explain under half, and the rest has no known cause. The D gene and trimming were derived from the DNA, and the V and J assignments and clone size from that table. Recorded for this sample are about 400,000 clones; approximately 90% of them occurred a single time. The ten largest clones capture approximately 4.3% of the sample.

Between the V and J ends, shortened by 1 base and 3 bases respectively, the junction contains 13 bases. Via the germline V gene, CDR1 is MNHNS and CDR2 SASEGT. Spanning cysteine to phenylalanine, the CDR3 consists of 15 amino acids. Just the 45-base CDR3 DNA is kept, in frame starting at base 1. This clone was counted a few times. Its antigen target is currently unknown. No much larger clonotype is one base removed from it; base qualities were not supplied. The sequence came from a woman aged 25 to 39 with acute or convalescent COVID-19. Material: peripheral blood. Recombination connected TRBV6-1 to TRBJ2-7, and TRBD1 may be the D gene, going by 5 matching bases. The CDR3: CASSEGNIQDYEQYF. The base sequence is TGTGCCAGCAGTGAAGGGAACATACAGGACTACGAGCAGTACTTC.